This note documents a single T cell receptor (beta chain) sequence. Sequenced by immunoSEQ multiplex PCR; TCRdb stores in-frame clones only, minus some. Of under 80,000 clones in the sample, roughly three quarters were seen once. This record belongs to a study of memory CD4+ T cells and cytomegalovirus serostatus. In the study overall: Healthy Belgian adult donors included about nine CMV-positive and more than 20 CMV-negative people.

Single viable CD3+CD4+CD8-CD45RO+ cells were sorted as the memory CD4+ T cells. CMV serostatus came from serum IgG against pp150, pp28, p38, p52. This clonotype was sampled from an adult in good health and CMV-seropositive. The sample consisted of memory CD4+ T cells from blood.

The CDR3: CASSEGARQPQHF. The CDR3 DNA follows: TGCGCCAGCAGTGAGGGGGCTCGTCAGCCCCAGCATTTT. The rearrangement joins TRBV10-2 to TRBJ1-5; weak D call: TRBD1 (5 bases). This CDR3 has 13 amino acids. V was shortened by 2 bases and J by 6 bases, with 8 bases between the two germline ends. Per the germline V gene, CDR1 is WSHSY and CDR2 is SAAADI.